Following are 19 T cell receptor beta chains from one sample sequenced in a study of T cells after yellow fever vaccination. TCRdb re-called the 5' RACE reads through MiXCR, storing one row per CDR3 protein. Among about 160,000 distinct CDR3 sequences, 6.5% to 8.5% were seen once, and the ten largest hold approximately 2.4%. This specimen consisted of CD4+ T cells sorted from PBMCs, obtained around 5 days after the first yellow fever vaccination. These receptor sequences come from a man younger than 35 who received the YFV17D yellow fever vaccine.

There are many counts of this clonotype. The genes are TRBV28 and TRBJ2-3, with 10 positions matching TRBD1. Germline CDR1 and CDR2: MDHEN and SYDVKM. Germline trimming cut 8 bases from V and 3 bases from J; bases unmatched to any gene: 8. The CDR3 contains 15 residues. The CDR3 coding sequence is TGTGCCAGCTCTCGACAGGGGGCGCCGACAGATACGCAGTATTTT. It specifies CASSRQGAPTDTQYF.

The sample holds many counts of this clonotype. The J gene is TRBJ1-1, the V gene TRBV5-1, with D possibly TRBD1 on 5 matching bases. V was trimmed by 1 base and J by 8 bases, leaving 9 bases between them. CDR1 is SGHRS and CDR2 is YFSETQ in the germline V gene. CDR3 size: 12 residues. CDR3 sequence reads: CASSLQGGEAFF. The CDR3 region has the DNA TGCGCCAGCAGCTTGCAGGGAGGCGAAGCTTTCTTT.

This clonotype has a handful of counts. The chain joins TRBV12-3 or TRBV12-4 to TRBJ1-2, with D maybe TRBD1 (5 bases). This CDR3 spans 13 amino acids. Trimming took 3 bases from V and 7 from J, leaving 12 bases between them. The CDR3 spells CASSFLGDAGYTF. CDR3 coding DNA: TGTGCCAGCAGTTTTCTGGGGGATGCTGGCTACACCTTC.

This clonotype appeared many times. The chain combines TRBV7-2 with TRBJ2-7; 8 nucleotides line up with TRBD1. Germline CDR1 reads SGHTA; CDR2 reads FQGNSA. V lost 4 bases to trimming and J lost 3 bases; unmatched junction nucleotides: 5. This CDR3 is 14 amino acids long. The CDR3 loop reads CASSSQGAVYEQYF. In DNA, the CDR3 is TGTGCCAGCAGCTCGCAGGGGGCGGTCTACGAGCAGTACTTC.

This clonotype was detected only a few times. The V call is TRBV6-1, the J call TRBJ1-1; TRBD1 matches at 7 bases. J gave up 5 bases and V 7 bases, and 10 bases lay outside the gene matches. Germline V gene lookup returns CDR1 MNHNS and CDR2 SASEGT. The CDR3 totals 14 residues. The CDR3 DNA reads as TGTGCCAGCAACCAACAGGGGATGGGGACTGAAGCTTTCTTT. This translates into CASNQQGMGTEAFF.

The CDR3 DNA reads as TGTGCCAGCAGGCGCGGGACAGGGGGTGTAGATACGCAGTATTTT. Translating gives CASRRGTGGVDTQYF. This chain joins TRBV5-4 and TRBJ2-3; 11 bases map to TRBD1. In germline, CDR1 is SGHNT, CDR2 YYREEE (reference sequence). This CDR3 region has 15 residues. The V segment lost 5 bases and the J segment 5 bases; nucleotides outside the gene matches: 7.

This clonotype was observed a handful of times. In DNA, the CDR3 is TGTGCCACCAGCAGAGGAGGACAGGCGATTCAGTACTTC. Its protein product is CATSRGGQAIQYF. The chain joins TRBV15 to TRBJ2-4, with 7 bases identical to TRBD1. The V gene end was trimmed by 1 base and the J gene end by 10 bases; junction bases not matched to a gene: 4. This CDR3 has 13 amino acids. Germline values: CDR1 LNHNV, CDR2 YYDKDF (reference sequence).

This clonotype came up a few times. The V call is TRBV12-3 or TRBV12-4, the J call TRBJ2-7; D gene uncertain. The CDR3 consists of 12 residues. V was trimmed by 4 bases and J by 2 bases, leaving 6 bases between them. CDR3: CASSSATYEQYF. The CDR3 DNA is TGTGCCAGCAGTTCCGCCACCTACGAGCAGTACTTC.

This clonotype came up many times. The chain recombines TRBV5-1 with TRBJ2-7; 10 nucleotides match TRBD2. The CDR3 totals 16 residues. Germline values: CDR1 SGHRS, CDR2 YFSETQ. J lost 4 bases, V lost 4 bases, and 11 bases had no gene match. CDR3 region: CASSPGPSGGSYEQYV. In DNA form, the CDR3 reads TGCGCCAGCAGCCCCGGGCCTAGCGGGGGATCATACGAGCAGTACGTC.

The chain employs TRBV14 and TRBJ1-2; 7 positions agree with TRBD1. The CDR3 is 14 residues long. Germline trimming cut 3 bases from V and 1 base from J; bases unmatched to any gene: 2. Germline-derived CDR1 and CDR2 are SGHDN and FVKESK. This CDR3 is CASSHHRGNYGYTF. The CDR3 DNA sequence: TGTGCCAGCAGCCATCACAGGGGTAACTATGGCTACACCTTC.

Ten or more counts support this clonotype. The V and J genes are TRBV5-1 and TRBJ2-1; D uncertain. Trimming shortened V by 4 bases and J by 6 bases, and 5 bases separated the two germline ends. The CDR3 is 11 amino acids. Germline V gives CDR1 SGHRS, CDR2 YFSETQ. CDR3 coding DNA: TGCGCCAGCAGCGCCAGCAATGAGCAGTTCTTC. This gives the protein CASSASNEQFF.

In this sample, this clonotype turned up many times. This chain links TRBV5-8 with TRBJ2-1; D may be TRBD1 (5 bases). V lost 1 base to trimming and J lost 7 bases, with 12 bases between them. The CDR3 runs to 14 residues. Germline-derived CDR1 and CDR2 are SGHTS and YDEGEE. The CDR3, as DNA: TGTGCCAGCAGCTTGAATTCCAGGGATAATGAGCAGTTCTTC. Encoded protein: CASSLNSRDNEQFF. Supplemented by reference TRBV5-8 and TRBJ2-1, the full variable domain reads EAGVTQSPTHLIKTRGQQATLRCSPISGHTSVYWYQQALGLGLQFLLWYDEGEERNRGNFPPRFSGRQFPNYSSELNVNALELEDSALYLCASSLNSRDNEQFFGPGTRLTVL.

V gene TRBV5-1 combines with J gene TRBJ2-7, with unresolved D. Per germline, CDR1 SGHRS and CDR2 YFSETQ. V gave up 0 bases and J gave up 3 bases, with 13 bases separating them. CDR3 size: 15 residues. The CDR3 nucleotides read TGCGCCAGCAGCTTGGGGGCTTTTCAAATCTACGAGCAGTACTTC. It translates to CASSLGAFQIYEQYF.

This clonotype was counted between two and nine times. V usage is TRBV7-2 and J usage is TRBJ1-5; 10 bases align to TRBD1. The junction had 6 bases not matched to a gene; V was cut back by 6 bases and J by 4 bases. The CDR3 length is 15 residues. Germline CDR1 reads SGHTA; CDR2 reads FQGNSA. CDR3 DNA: TGTGCCAGCAGTAGCCGGGACAGGGGTAATCAGCCCCAGCATTTT. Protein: CASSSRDRGNQPQHF. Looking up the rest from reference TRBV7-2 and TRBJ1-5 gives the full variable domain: GAGVSQSPSNKVTEKGKDVELRCDPISGHTALYWYRQSLGQGLEFLIYFQGNSAPDKSGLPSDRFSAERTGGSVSTLTIQRTQQEDSAVYLCASSSRDRGNQPQHFGDGTRLSIL.

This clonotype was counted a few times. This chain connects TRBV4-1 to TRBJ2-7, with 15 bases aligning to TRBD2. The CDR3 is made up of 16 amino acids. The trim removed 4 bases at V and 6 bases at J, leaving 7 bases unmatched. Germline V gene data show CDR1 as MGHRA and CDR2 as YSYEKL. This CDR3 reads CASSRDRTSGGVEQYF. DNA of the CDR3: TGCGCCAGCAGCCGCGACCGGACTAGCGGGGGGGTCGAGCAGTACTTC.

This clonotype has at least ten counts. CDR3: CASSSTAGGAGEQFF. The CDR3 nucleotides are TGCGCCAGCAGCTCCACGGCCGGGGGGGCCGGTGAGCAGTTCTTC. The gene calls are TRBV5-1 and TRBJ2-1; 8 nucleotides align to TRBD2. The CDR3 length is 15 residues. Germline V gene data show CDR1 as SGHRS and CDR2 as YFSETQ. With 3 bases clipped from V and 9 bases from J, the junction kept 11 bases outside the gene matches.

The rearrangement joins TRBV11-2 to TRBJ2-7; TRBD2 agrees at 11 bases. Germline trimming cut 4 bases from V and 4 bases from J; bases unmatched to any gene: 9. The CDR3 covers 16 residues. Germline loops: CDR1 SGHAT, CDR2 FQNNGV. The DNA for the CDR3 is TGTGCCAGCAGCTCCCTTAGACTAGCGGGGCCATACGAGCAGTACGTC. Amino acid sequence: CASSSLRLAGPYEQYV.

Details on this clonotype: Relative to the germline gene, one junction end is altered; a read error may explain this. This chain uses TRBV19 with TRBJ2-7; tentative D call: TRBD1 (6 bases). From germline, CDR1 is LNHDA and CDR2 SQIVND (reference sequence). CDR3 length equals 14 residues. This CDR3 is CASSIVQGSLEQYF. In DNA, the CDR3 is TGTGCCAGTAGCATAGTCCAGGGGTCGCTCGAGCAGTACTTC.

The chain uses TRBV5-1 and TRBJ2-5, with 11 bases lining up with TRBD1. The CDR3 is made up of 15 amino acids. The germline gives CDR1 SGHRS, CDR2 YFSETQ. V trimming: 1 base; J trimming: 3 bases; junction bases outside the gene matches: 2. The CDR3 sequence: CASSLMGQGEETQYF. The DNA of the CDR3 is TGCGCCAGCAGCTTGATGGGACAGGGGGAAGAGACCCAGTACTTC.